These 7 T cell receptor beta chains share one sample of origin, sequenced in a study of T cell changes during pregnancy in multiple sclerosis (dated by TCRdb to between 2018 and 2020). Library preparation employed the immunoSEQ multiplex PCR assay. The immuneACCESS repertoire file appears here via TCRdb, limited to in-frame rearrangements. These files lack a portion of the clones; in checked studies, under half of the deficit traces to unresolved V genes, and the cause of the others is not known. The sample data list some 41,000 clones, and around 90% of these were observed just once. Approximately 0.46% of the sample is taken by the ten largest. Sequencing used CD4+ T cells from peripheral blood mononuclear cells, obtained in the third trimester of pregnancy. These receptors were collected from a female donor in good health, enrolled as a control in a pregnancy study.

This chain joins TRBV27 and TRBJ1-3; D is undetermined. V shed 7 bases and J shed 2 bases, with 6 bases lying between them. Germline loops: CDR1 MNHEY, CDR2 SMNVEV (reference sequence). This CDR3 has 12 residues. The CDR3: CASTGPGNTIYF. CDR3 DNA sequence: TGTGCCAGCACGGGTCCTGGAAACACCATATATTTT.

V usage is TRBV28 and J usage is TRBJ2-1; D not certain. Germline values: CDR1 MDHEN, CDR2 SYDVKM. The V gene lost 10 bases and the J gene lost 4 bases, with 11 bases spanning the gap. The CDR3 has 12 amino acids. CDR3 nucleotide sequence: TGTGCCACTGGCTACGGGTACAATGAGCAGTTCTTC. Amino acids: CATGYGYNEQFF.

This clone has a handful of counts. CDR3 sequence (DNA): TGTGCCCCCCCGCCCAGAAACTATGGCTACACCTTC. This sequence encodes CAPPPRNYGYTF. The chain carries TRBV5-6 and TRBJ1-2, with D uncertain. The germline V gene has CDR1 SGHDT and CDR2 YYEEEE. The V end was cut by 10 bases, the J end by 2 bases, with 12 bases between. The CDR3 extends over 12 amino acids.

This sequence joins TRBV9 and TRBJ1-2; TRBD1 matches 7 bases. Germline CDR1 reads SGDLS; CDR2 reads YYNGEE. The CDR3 loop spans 16 amino acids. V lost 0 bases, J lost 4 bases, and 9 bases stayed unmatched. CDR3 sequence: CASSVARQGSRYGYTF. CDR3 DNA sequence: TGTGCCAGCAGCGTAGCCAGACAGGGTTCTCGCTATGGCTACACCTTC.

This clone was detected only once. This chain links TRBV6-5 with TRBJ2-3; maybe TRBD2 (6 bases). The V gene lost 4 bases and the J gene lost 8 bases, with 10 bases spanning the gap. CDR1 and CDR2 from the germline V gene are MNHEY and SVGAGI. This CDR3 comprises 12 residues. This CDR3 reads CASSSWGGTQYF. CDR3 nucleotide sequence: TGTGCCAGCAGTTCCTGGGGAGGTACGCAGTATTTT.

DNA of the CDR3: TGCGCCAGCAGGGACAGCGGGACTAACACCGGGGAGCTGTTTTTT. It specifies CASRDSGTNTGELFF. The chain recombines TRBV10-2 with TRBJ2-2, with D possibly matching TRBD2 (7 bases). The CDR3 totals 15 residues. V dropped 6 bases and J dropped 2 bases, with 13 bases sitting between them. Germline V gene sequence: CDR1 WSHSY, CDR2 SAAADI.

CDR3 region: CSVEPQGIGESTDTQYF. The CDR3 DNA reads TGCAGCGTTGAACCGCAGGGGATTGGTGAGAGCACAGATACGCAGTATTTT. The rearrangement uses TRBV29-1 and TRBJ2-3, with a weak D call TRBD1 (6 bases). V was shortened by 2 bases and J by 0 bases, with 18 bases between the two germline ends. Germline CDR1 is SQVTM and CDR2 is ANQGSEA. The CDR3 covers 17 residues.